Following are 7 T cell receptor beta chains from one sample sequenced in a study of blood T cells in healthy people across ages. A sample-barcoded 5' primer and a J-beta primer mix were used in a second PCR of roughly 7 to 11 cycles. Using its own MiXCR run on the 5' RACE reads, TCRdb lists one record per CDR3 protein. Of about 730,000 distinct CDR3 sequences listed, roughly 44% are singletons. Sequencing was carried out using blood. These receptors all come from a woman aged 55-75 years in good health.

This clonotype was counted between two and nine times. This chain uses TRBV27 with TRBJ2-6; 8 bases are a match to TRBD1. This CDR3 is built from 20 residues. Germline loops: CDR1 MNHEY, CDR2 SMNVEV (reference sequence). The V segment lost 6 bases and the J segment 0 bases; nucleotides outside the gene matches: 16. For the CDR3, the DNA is TGTGCCAGCAGAGCCCTGGCGTTTGGGACAGGAGTCTCTGGGGCCAACGTCCTGACTTTC. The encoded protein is CASRALAFGTGVSGANVLTF.

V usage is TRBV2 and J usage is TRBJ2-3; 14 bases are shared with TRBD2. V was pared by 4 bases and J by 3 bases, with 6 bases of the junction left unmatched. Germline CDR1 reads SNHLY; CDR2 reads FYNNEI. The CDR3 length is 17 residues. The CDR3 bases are TGTGCCAGCAGTGGGGGGACTAGCGGGAGTTGGACAGATACGCAGTATTTT. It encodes CASSGGTSGSWTDTQYF.

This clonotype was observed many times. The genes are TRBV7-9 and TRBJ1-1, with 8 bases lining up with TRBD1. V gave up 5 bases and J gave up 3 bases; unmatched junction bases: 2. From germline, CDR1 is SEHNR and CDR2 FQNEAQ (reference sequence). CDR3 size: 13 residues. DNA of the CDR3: TGTGCCAGCAGCCTGACAGGGGACACTGAAGCTTTCTTT. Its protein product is CASSLTGDTEAFF.

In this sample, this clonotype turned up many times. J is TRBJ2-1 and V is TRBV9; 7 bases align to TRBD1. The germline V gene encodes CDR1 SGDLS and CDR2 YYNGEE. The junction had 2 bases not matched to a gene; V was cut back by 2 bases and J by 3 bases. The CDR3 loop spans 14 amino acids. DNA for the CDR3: TGTGCCAGCAGCGTCGGGACAGTCTACAATGAGCAGTTCTTC. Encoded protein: CASSVGTVYNEQFF.

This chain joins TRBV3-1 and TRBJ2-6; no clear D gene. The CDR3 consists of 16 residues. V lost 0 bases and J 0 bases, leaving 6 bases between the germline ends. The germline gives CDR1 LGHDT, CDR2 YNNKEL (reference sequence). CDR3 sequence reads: CASSQDVPSGANVLTF. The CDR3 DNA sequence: TGTGCCAGCAGCCAAGATGTCCCCTCTGGGGCCAACGTCCTGACTTTC.

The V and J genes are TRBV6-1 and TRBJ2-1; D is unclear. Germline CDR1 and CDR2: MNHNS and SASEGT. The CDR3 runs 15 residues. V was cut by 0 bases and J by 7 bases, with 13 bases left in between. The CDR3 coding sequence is TGTGCCAGCAGTGAAGCGCTGAGCAGCTTGAATGAGCAGTTCTTC. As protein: CASSEALSSLNEQFF.

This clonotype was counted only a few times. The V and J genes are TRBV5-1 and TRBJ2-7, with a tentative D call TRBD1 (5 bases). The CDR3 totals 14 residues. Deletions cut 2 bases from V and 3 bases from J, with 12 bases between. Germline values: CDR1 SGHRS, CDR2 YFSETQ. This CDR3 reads CASSFKGPFYEQYF. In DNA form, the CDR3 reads TGCGCCAGCAGCTTTAAGGGGCCTTTCTACGAGCAGTACTTC.